These 14 T cell receptor beta chains originate from one sample sequenced in a study of T cell responses to AZD1222 COVID-19 vaccine. Profiling relied on immunoSEQ multiplex PCR, and the TCRdb table lists in-frame clones only, not all of them. The sample yields tens of thousands of clones, roughly 90% seen once. Here the sequenced sample was peripheral blood, taken on day 0 of AZD1222 vaccination. The receptors originated from an adult in good health.

Points on this clone: One end of the junction is discordant with germline, which a read error may explain. This chain links TRBV7-9 with TRBJ1-1; the match to TRBD1 covers 9 bases. CDR1 is SEHNR and CDR2 is FQNEAQ in the germline V gene (reference sequence). The CDR3 spans 14 residues. CDR3 nucleotides: TGTGCCAGCAGTTTAGGGGGACAGGGTGCTGAAGCTTTCTTT. This encodes CASSLGGQGAEAFF.

The V call is TRBV9, the J call TRBJ2-7, with 12 bases matching TRBD1. Germline V gene data show CDR1 as SGDLS and CDR2 as YYNGEE. The CDR3 loop spans 15 amino acids. J gave up 5 bases and V 2 bases, and 5 bases lay outside the gene matches. The DNA for the CDR3 is TGTGCCAGCAGCGTCACCGGGACAGGGGGCGACGAGCAGTACTTC. Protein: CASSVTGTGGDEQYF.

The rearrangement links TRBV11-2 to TRBJ2-7, with D possibly matching TRBD2 (6 bases). CDR1 is SGHAT and CDR2 is FQNNGV in the germline V gene. V was shortened by 2 bases and J by 11 bases, with 13 bases between the two germline ends. The length of the CDR3 is 12 residues. This CDR3 is CASSLQDYREYF. The CDR3 nucleotides are TGTGCCAGCAGCTTACAGGACTATAGAGAGTACTTC.

The V gene is TRBV9, the J gene TRBJ2-1; D uncertain. V lost 3 bases, J lost 6 bases, and 13 bases lay in between. The CDR3 has 14 amino acids. Per germline, CDR1 SGDLS and CDR2 YYNGEE. The CDR3 DNA reads TGTGCCAGCAGCGACCGGGCCCTGACCAATGAGCAGTTCTTC. It encodes CASSDRALTNEQFF.

The count of this clone is one. This CDR3 reads CASRLDRAGTEAFF. In DNA form, the CDR3 reads TGTGCCAGTAGGCTAGACAGGGCCGGCACTGAAGCTTTCTTT. V is TRBV19 and J is TRBJ1-1; 7 nucleotides line up with TRBD1. With 6 bases clipped from V and 4 bases from J, the junction kept 8 bases outside the gene matches. Germline V CDR1 and CDR2: LNHDA, SQIVND (reference sequence). CDR3 size: 14 residues.

In this sample, this clone turned up a few times. This sequence joins TRBV7-9 and TRBJ1-1; no clear D. The V end lost 3 bases, the J end lost 4 bases, and 3 bases lay between the germline ends. The CDR3 consists of 11 residues. Looked up from germline, CDR1 is SEHNR and CDR2 is FQNEAQ (reference sequence). CDR3 DNA: TGTGCCAGCAGCTTTACCACTGAAGCTTTCTTT. It codes for CASSFTTEAFF.

V usage is TRBV2 and J usage is TRBJ1-2; D gene uncertain. The germline CDR1 and CDR2 sequences are SNHLY and FYNNEI. The V end lost 3 bases, the J end lost 0 bases, and 8 bases lay between the germline ends. There are 14 residues in the CDR3. In DNA form, the CDR3 reads TGTGCCAGCAGTGATCGGGGAGCTAACTATGGCTACACCTTC. Its protein is CASSDRGANYGYTF.

This clone has just one count. The chain combines TRBV5-6 with TRBJ1-4; 10 bases map to TRBD1. The CDR3 runs to 15 residues. V lost 4 bases and J lost 5; bases outside the gene matches: 5. CDR1 and CDR2 (germline): SGHDT, YYEEEE. The chain's CDR3 is CASSRWTGGNEKLFF. CDR3 coding DNA: TGTGCCAGCAGCCGTTGGACAGGGGGAAATGAAAAACTGTTTTTT.

The rearrangement joins TRBV5-1 to TRBJ1-6; D ambiguous. This CDR3 comprises 15 residues. Germline V CDR1 and CDR2: SGHRS, YFSETQ. Trimming pared 3 bases from V and 11 bases from J, leaving 18 bases between. CDR3 DNA: TGCGCCAGCAGCTCCTACCCGTCCAGCGGGACACCCCTCCACTTT. As protein: CASSSYPSSGTPLHF.

The sample holds a few counts of this clone. This chain connects TRBV2 to TRBJ2-7, with a possible D match to TRBD1 (6 bases). Germline-derived CDR1 and CDR2 are SNHLY and FYNNEI. The CDR3 is 12 residues long. The V end was cut by 4 bases, the J end by 5 bases, with 9 bases between. Here the CDR3 reads CASSVRGHEQYF. For the CDR3, the DNA is TGTGCCAGCAGTGTCAGGGGCCACGAGCAGTACTTC.

The CDR3: CASTRDGDQPQHF. As DNA, the CDR3 is TGTGCCAGCACCAGGGACGGGGATCAGCCCCAGCATTTT. The chain links TRBV12-3 or TRBV12-4 to TRBJ1-5; perhaps TRBD1 as D (5 bases). The CDR3 totals 13 residues. Trimming stripped 7 bases from V and 5 bases from J, with 12 bases between.

The V and J genes are TRBV9 and TRBJ2-3, with 7 bases fitting TRBD2. The germline V gene has CDR1 SGDLS and CDR2 YYNGEE. Losses at the gene ends were 4 bases for V and 5 bases for J; bases not matched to a gene: 13. The CDR3 covers 16 residues. The CDR3 bases are TGTGCCAGCAGCTTTTCTAGCGGTGACCCCCTAGATACGCAGTATTTT. Translating it yields CASSFSSGDPLDTQYF.

This sequence joins TRBV5-1 and TRBJ1-1; TRBD1 might be the D (6 bases). From germline, CDR1 is SGHRS and CDR2 YFSETQ. The CDR3 covers 15 residues. Trimming pared 4 bases from V and 4 bases from J, leaving 17 bases between. This chain's CDR3 is CASSPGQRLGTEAFF. The CDR3 DNA reads as TGCGCCAGCAGCCCAGGACAGCGGCTCGGCACTGAAGCTTTCTTT.

V and J are TRBV27 and TRBJ2-3, with TRBD2 matching 8 bases. V was clipped by 5 bases and J by 0 bases; unmatched bases: 4. Per germline, CDR1 MNHEY and CDR2 SMNVEV (reference sequence). The CDR3 is 15 amino acids. The CDR3 here is CASSPKRGSTDTQYF. The CDR3 DNA is TGTGCCAGCAGTCCTAAGCGGGGGAGCACAGATACGCAGTATTTT.